A single sample gave rise to the 24 T cell receptor beta chains below, sequenced in a study of blood T cell repertoires in COVID-19. Profiled with immunoSEQ multiplex PCR; TCRdb holds only in-frame clones, not every one. This table holds about 69,000 clones, around 80% found once. The source material was peripheral blood. The receptors were gathered from an elderly woman with acute or convalescent COVID-19.

The chain has TRBV5-8 and TRBJ2-2; TRBD1 is a possible D gene (5 bases). There are 15 residues in the CDR3. CDR1 and CDR2 (germline): SGHTS, YDEGEE. Trimming cost V 0 bases and J 1 base, with 7 bases left between them. CDR3 in amino acids: CASSLAQGNTGELFF. CDR3 sequence (DNA): TGTGCCAGCAGCTTGGCCCAGGGGAACACCGGGGAGCTGTTTTTT.

This clone was seen many times. This chain joins TRBV2 and TRBJ1-1; D is possibly TRBD1 (6 bases). V was shortened by 6 bases and J by 5 bases, with 16 bases between the two germline ends. Germline-derived CDR1 and CDR2 are SNHLY and FYNNEI. This CDR3 has 14 residues. CDR3 loop: CASRSGGARTEAFF. CDR3 nucleotide sequence: TGTGCCAGCAGGTCTGGGGGGGCCAGGACTGAAGCTTTCTTT.

This chain joins TRBV7-6 and TRBJ2-5; D is ambiguous. This CDR3 has 14 residues. Trimming left V 2 bases short and J 5 bases short, with 12 bases between. Per germline, CDR1 SGHVS and CDR2 FNYEAQ. CDR3 coding DNA: TGTGCCAGCAGCTTAACGACTCGATCGGAGACCCAGTACTTC. Translated: CASSLTTRSETQYF.

CDR3 in amino acids: CASKKAGAPTDTQYF. As DNA, the CDR3 is TGTGCCAGCAAAAAGGCGGGGGCGCCCACAGATACGCAGTATTTT. The V gene is TRBV6-4, the J gene TRBJ2-3; tentatively, D is TRBD2 (7 bases). This CDR3 region has 15 residues. The ends were cut back, 7 bases at V and 2 bases at J, with 16 bases in the middle. Per germline, CDR1 MRHNA and CDR2 SNTAGT.

The chain uses TRBV6-5 and TRBJ1-2, with TRBD1 matching over 8 bases. The CDR3 totals 14 residues. With V trimmed by 4 bases and J by 1 base, 2 bases remained unmatched. Germline loops: CDR1 MNHEY, CDR2 SVGAGI. The CDR3 reads CASSWTGINYGYTF. The CDR3 nucleotides are TGTGCCAGCAGTTGGACAGGGATTAACTATGGCTACACCTTC.

This chain connects TRBV6-5 to TRBJ1-2, with D unresolved. The germline CDR1 and CDR2 sequences are MNHEY and SVGAGI. V lost 8 bases and J lost 4, with 11 bases in between. This CDR3 contains 12 residues. CDR3 sequence: CASSTEIYGYTF. DNA of the CDR3: TGTGCCAGCTCAACCGAGATCTATGGCTACACCTTC.

The genes are TRBV19 and TRBJ1-2; 10 bases match TRBD1. The CDR3 totals 15 residues. Losses at the gene ends were 2 bases for V and 2 bases for J; bases not matched to a gene: 2. In germline, CDR1 is LNHDA, CDR2 SQIVND (reference sequence). The CDR3 DNA sequence: TGTGCCAGTAGTATATCGGGACAGGGGAACTATGGCTACACCTTC. Protein: CASSISGQGNYGYTF.

The rearrangement joins TRBV9 to TRBJ2-2; the match to TRBD2 covers 9 bases. Trimming at V came to 0 bases and at J to 4 bases, leaving 4 bases not matched to a gene. Germline CDR1 and CDR2: SGDLS and YYNGEE. This CDR3 comprises 16 residues. This CDR3 reads CASSVGSSGVTGELFF. DNA for the CDR3: TGTGCCAGCAGCGTAGGATCTAGCGGGGTCACCGGGGAGCTGTTTTTT.

The rearrangement links TRBV25-1 to TRBJ2-7; D possibly corresponds to TRBD1 (5 bases). The CDR3 has 13 amino acids. V was cut by 9 bases and J by 0 bases, with 12 bases left in between. Germline CDR1 MGHDK, CDR2 SYGVNS. CDR3 nucleotides: TGTGCCAGGATCGACAGAGCCTCCTACGAGCAGTACTTC. This sequence encodes CARIDRASYEQYF.

CDR3 region: CASIRDRGLKRTEAFF. In nucleotides, the CDR3 is TGTGCCAGCATAAGGGACAGGGGGCTAAAGCGAACTGAAGCTTTCTTT. This chain joins TRBV2 and TRBJ1-1; 12 nucleotides align to TRBD1. The CDR3 length is 16 residues. Germline V gives CDR1 SNHLY, CDR2 FYNNEI. Unmatched junction bases numbered 11, after V lost 7 bases and J lost 5 bases.

The chain uses TRBV30 and TRBJ1-1; weak D call: TRBD1 (5 bases). The V and J ends lost 7 bases and 6 bases respectively, with 15 bases between them. Germline CDR1 and CDR2: GTSNPN and SVGIG (reference sequence). This CDR3 spans 12 amino acids. CDR3 region: CASTRAGSEAFF. The DNA for the CDR3 is TGTGCCTCTACCAGGGCTGGTTCTGAAGCTTTCTTT. The full variable domain, in which reference TRBV30 and TRBJ1-1 provide the parts outside the CDR3, is SQTIHQWPATLVQPVGSPLSLECTVEGTSNPNLYWYRQAAGRGLQLLFYSVGIGQISSEVPQNLSASRPQDRQFILSSKKLLLSDSGFYLCASTRAGSEAFFGQGTRLTVV.

This rearrangement joins TRBV7-8 to TRBJ1-2, with 7 positions matching TRBD1. The CDR3 consists of 14 residues. Unmatched junction bases numbered 12, after V lost 7 bases and J lost 7 bases. CDR1 is SGHVS, CDR2 FQNEAQ, per germline. CDR3 region: CASTIGEGAGGYTF. CDR3 DNA: TGTGCCAGCACCATAGGAGAGGGGGCCGGTGGCTACACCTTC.

The V and J genes are TRBV6-5 and TRBJ1-1; 8 nucleotides line up with TRBD1. J lost 3 bases, V lost 10 bases, and 7 bases had no gene match. This CDR3 spans 13 amino acids. From germline, CDR1 is MNHEY and CDR2 SVGAGI. The chain's CDR3 is CATVDRADTEAFF. In DNA, the CDR3 is TGTGCCACTGTGGACAGGGCCGACACTGAAGCTTTCTTT.

The J gene is TRBJ2-7, the V gene TRBV18; a possible D gene is TRBD1 (6 bases). Germline V gene data show CDR1 as KGHSH and CDR2 as LQKENI. V gave up 5 bases and J gave up 3 bases, with 17 bases separating them. CDR3 length: 15 amino acids. This CDR3 is CASSSADRIIYEQYF. The CDR3 nucleotides are TGTGCCAGCTCATCGGCGGACAGAATCATCTACGAGCAGTACTTC.

A few counts support this clone. The genes are TRBV29-1 and TRBJ2-5; 11 nucleotides match TRBD1. Germline CDR1 SQVTM, CDR2 ANQGSEA. The V gene end was trimmed by 3 bases and the J gene end by 4 bases; junction bases not matched to a gene: 10. The CDR3 length is 16 residues. CDR3 coding DNA: TGCAGCGTTGAGCGGACCGGGACAGGGGGAGGAGAGACCCAGTACTTC. It codes for CSVERTGTGGGETQYF.

The rearrangement uses TRBV2 and TRBJ2-7, with a possible D match to TRBD2 (6 bases). This CDR3 is built from 15 residues. Per germline, CDR1 SNHLY and CDR2 FYNNEI. Trimming removed 6 bases at V and 4 bases at J, with 19 bases between. CDR3 nucleotide sequence: TGTGCCAGCAGAGCCCCGGGGCGGGGTAAATACGAGCAGTACTTC. It codes for CASRAPGRGKYEQYF.

This chain connects TRBV11-2 to TRBJ2-1; TRBD2 agrees at 8 bases. V lost 2 bases and J lost 8; bases outside the gene matches: 8. The germline V gene has CDR1 SGHAT and CDR2 FQNNGV. This CDR3 has 15 amino acids. The CDR3 DNA reads TGTGCCAGCAGCTTATCCAGCGGGGGTGTGTATGAGCAGTTCTTC. It yields the protein CASSLSSGGVYEQFF.

The J gene is TRBJ1-6, the V gene TRBV9, with a possible D match to TRBD1 (5 bases). Germline values: CDR1 SGDLS, CDR2 YYNGEE. CDR3 length: 16 amino acids. V lost 7 bases and J 2 bases, leaving 16 bases between the germline ends. The CDR3 bases are TGTGCCAGCGGTGGCTCTACAGGCGCCTATAATTCACCCCTCCACTTT. Translation: CASGGSTGAYNSPLHF.

The chain carries TRBV5-8 and TRBJ2-7; 13 bases map to TRBD2. In germline, CDR1 is SGHTS, CDR2 YDEGEE. V gave up 4 bases and J gave up 3 bases; unmatched junction bases: 4. The CDR3 totals 15 residues. CDR3 amino acids: CASSDGLAGDYEQYF. The CDR3 region has the DNA TGTGCCAGCAGCGACGGACTAGCGGGGGACTACGAGCAGTACTTC. The whole variable domain, filled in from reference TRBV5-8 and TRBJ2-7, reads EAGVTQSPTHLIKTRGQQATLRCSPISGHTSVYWYQQALGLGLQFLLWYDEGEERNRGNFPPRFSGRQFPNYSSELNVNALELEDSALYLCASSDGLAGDYEQYFGPGTRLTVT.

The rearrangement links TRBV3-1 (or the pseudogene TRBV3-2) to TRBJ2-3, with TRBD1 matching over 7 bases. The junction had 5 bases not matched to a gene; V was cut back by 2 bases and J by 12 bases. This CDR3 is built from 12 residues. Germline CDR1 LGHDT, CDR2 YNNKEL (reference sequence). Here the CDR3 reads CASSQTGTVQYF. The DNA of the CDR3 is TGTGCCAGCAGCCAAACCGGGACAGTTCAGTATTTT.

The CDR3 DNA reads TGTGCCAGCAGTGATATTTGGCAGGGTAATTCACCCCTCCACTTT. Its protein product is CASSDIWQGNSPLHF. The V gene is TRBV2, the J gene TRBJ1-6; D might be TRBD1 (5 bases). The CDR3 extends over 15 amino acids. V lost 3 bases and J lost 6, with 12 bases in between. Germline assignment: CDR1 SNHLY and CDR2 FYNNEI.

This clone was seen just once. The chain has TRBV11-2 and TRBJ2-2, with 11 bases fitting TRBD2. With V trimmed by 5 bases and J by 7 bases, 6 bases remained unmatched. Germline loops: CDR1 SGHAT, CDR2 FQNNGV. CDR3 size: 15 residues. The DNA of the CDR3 is TGTGCCAGCAGCACGGCCGGGACTAGCGGCGGGGAGCTGTTTTTT. Its protein is CASSTAGTSGGELFF.

This clone was detected only a few times. The chain is built from TRBV6-6 and TRBJ2-7; possibly TRBD1 for D (6 bases). The V end lost 2 bases, the J end lost 5 bases, and 13 bases lay between the germline ends. Germline-derived CDR1 and CDR2 are MNHNY and SVGAGI (reference sequence). The CDR3 is 14 amino acids. This CDR3 reads CASSYALQGNEQYF. The CDR3 DNA reads TGTGCCAGCAGTTACGCTCTACAGGGTAACGAGCAGTACTTC.

V is TRBV5-4 and J is TRBJ2-2; 9 bases are a match to TRBD1. Germline loops: CDR1 SGHNT, CDR2 YYREEE (reference sequence). Trimming took 5 bases from V and 7 from J; bases not matched to a gene: 6. The CDR3 has 14 amino acids. CDR3 residues: CASRSQGADGELFF. The CDR3, as DNA: TGTGCCAGCAGATCACAGGGGGCCGACGGGGAGCTGTTTTTT.